The source of this TCR beta chain is a study of cytomegalovirus exposure and HLA in healthy donors. PCR was performed using 60 Vbeta and 13 Jbeta primers. Only in-frame clones appear in the TCRdb table, and some are missing; sequencing was by immunoSEQ multiplex PCR. In total, the table holds 200,000 or so clones. Germline V gives CDR1 SGHTA, CDR2 FQGTGA. The CDR3 is 15 residues long. The V end lost 5 bases, the J end lost 1 base, and 12 bases lay between the germline ends. The sequence was collected from a boy younger than 18 in good health and CMV-seronegative. The sample was PBMCs. The rearrangement uses TRBV7-3 and TRBJ2-1, with a weak D call TRBD2 (5 bases). The CDR3 spells CASSPSRTSYNEQFF. As DNA, the CDR3 is TGTGCCAGCAGCCCAAGCAGGACTTCCTACAATGAGCAGTTCTTC.